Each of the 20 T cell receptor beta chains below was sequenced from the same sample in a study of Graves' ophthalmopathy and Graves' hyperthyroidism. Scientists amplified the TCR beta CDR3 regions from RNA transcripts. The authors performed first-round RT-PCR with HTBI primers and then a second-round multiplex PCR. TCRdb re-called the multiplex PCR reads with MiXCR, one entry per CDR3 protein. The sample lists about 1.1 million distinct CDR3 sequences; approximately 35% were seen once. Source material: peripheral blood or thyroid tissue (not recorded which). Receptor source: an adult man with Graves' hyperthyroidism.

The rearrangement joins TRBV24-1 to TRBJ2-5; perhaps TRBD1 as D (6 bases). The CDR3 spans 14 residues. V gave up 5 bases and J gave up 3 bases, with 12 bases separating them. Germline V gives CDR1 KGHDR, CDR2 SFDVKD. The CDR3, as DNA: TGTGCCACCAGTGCCGTACACAGGGAAGAGACCCAGTACTTC. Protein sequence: CATSAVHREETQYF.

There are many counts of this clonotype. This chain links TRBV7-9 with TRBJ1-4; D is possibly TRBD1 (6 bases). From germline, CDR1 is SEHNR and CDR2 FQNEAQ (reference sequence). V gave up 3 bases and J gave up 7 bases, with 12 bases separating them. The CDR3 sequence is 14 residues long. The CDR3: CASSFKDSSEKLFF. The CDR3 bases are TGTGCCAGCAGCTTCAAGGACAGCAGTGAAAAACTGTTTTTT.

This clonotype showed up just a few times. CDR3 nucleotides: TGTGCCACCAGCATGGACAGGGCTGGAAACACCATATATTTT. This translates into CATSMDRAGNTIYF. The chain joins TRBV15 to TRBJ1-3; 8 bases line up with TRBD1. The V segment lost 4 bases and the J segment 2 bases; nucleotides outside the gene matches: 1. The germline V gene encodes CDR1 LNHNV and CDR2 YYDKDF (reference sequence). This CDR3 region has 14 residues.

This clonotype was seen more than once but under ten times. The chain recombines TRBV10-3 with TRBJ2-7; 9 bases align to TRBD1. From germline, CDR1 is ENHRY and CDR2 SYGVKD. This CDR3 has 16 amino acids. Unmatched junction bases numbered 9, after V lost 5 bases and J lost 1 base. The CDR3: CAISLILDRGSYEQYF. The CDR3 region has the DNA TGTGCCATCAGTCTTATACTGGACAGGGGTTCCTACGAGCAGTACTTC.

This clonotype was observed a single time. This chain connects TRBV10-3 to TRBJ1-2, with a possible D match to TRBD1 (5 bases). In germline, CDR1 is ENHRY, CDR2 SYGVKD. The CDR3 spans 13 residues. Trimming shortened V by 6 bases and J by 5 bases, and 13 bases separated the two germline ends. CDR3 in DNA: TGTGCCATCAGGGCCGGGACGCAATATGGCTACACCTTC. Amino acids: CAIRAGTQYGYTF.

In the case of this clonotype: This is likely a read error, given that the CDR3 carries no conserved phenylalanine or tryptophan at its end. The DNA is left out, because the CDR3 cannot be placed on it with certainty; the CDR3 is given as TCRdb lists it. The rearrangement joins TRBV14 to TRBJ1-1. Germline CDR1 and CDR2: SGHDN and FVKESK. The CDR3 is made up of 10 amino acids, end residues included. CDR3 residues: CASSQDRRIY.

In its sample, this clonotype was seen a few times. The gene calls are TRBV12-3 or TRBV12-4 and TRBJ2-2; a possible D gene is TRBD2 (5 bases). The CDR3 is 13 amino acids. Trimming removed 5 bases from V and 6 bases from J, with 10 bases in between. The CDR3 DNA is TGTGCCAGCAGTCAATCGGAGGCCGGGGAGCTGTTTTTT. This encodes CASSQSEAGELFF.

CDR3 protein: CSDRGPTYEQYF. In DNA form, the CDR3 reads TGCAGCGATAGGGGACCAACCTACGAGCAGTACTTC. V usage is TRBV29-1 and J usage is TRBJ2-7, with D perhaps assigned TRBD1 or TRBD2 (5 bases each). This CDR3 has 12 amino acids. Per germline, CDR1 SQVTM and CDR2 ANQGSEA. Deletions cut 7 bases from V and 2 bases from J, with 12 bases between.

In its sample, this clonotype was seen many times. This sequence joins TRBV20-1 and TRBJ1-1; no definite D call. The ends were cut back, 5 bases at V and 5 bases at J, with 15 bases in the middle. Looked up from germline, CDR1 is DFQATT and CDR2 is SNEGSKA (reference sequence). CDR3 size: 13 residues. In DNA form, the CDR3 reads TGCAGTGCTCGGGAAGGGCTCGAGACTGAAGCTTTCTTT. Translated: CSAREGLETEAFF.

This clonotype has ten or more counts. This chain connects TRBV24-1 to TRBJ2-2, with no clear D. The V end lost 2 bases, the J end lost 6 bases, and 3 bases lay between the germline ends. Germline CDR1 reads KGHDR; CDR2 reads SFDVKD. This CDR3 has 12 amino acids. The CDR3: CATSDSPGELFF. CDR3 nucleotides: TGTGCCACCAGTGATTCCCCCGGGGAGCTGTTTTTT.

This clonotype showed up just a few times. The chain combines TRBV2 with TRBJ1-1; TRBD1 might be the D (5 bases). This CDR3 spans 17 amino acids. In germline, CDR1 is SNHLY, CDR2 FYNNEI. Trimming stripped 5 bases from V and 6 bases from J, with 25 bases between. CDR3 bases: TGTGCCAGCAGTTACTCGCGGTCGGGGGGAAGTGGGCCTGAAGCTTTCTTT. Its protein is CASSYSRSGGSGPEAFF.

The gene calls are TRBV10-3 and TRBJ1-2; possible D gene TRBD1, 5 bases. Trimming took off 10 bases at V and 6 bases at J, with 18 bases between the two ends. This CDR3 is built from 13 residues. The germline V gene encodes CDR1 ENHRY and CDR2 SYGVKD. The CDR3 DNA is TGTGCCACCCGCCGCCCGACAGAAGATGGCTACACCTTC. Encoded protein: CATRRPTEDGYTF.

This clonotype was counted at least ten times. In nucleotides, the CDR3 is TGTGCCAGCAGCTTAGTTGAGGGGACACCAAGAAACACCATATATTTT. This gives the protein CASSLVEGTPRNTIYF. This rearrangement joins TRBV7-9 to TRBJ1-3, with D perhaps TRBD1 (6 bases). The CDR3 runs 16 residues. The ends were cut back, 1 base at V and 5 bases at J, with 15 bases in the middle. Germline V gene lookup returns CDR1 SEHNR and CDR2 FQNEAQ (reference sequence).

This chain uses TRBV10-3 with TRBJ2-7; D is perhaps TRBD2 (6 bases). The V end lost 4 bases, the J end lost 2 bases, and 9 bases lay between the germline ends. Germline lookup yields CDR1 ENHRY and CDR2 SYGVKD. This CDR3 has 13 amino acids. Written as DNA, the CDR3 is TGTGCCATCAGTGCGGGAGAGGCCTACGAGCAGTACTTC. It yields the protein CAISAGEAYEQYF.

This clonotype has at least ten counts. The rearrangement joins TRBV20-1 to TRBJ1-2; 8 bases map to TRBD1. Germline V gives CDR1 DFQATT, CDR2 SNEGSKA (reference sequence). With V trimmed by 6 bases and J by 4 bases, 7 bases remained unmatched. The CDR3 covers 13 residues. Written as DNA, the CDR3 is TGCAGTGCAATCAACAGGGGGATCTATGGCTACACCTTC. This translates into CSAINRGIYGYTF.

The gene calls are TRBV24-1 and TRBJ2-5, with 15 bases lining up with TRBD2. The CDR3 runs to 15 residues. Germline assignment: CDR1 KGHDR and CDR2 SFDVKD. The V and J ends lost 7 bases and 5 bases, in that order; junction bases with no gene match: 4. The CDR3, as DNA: TGTGCCACCAGCGGACTAGCGGGAGGGCCGGAGACCCAGTACTTC. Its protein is CATSGLAGGPETQYF.

The CDR3: CATSSQTGTQPQHF. The CDR3 nucleotides are TGTGCCACCAGCAGCCAGACAGGGACTCAGCCCCAGCATTTT. The rearrangement joins TRBV15 to TRBJ1-5; TRBD1 matches at 7 bases. V was clipped by 3 bases and J by 6 bases; unmatched bases: 5. The CDR3 covers 14 residues. CDR1 LNHNV and CDR2 YYDKDF come from the germline V gene (reference sequence).

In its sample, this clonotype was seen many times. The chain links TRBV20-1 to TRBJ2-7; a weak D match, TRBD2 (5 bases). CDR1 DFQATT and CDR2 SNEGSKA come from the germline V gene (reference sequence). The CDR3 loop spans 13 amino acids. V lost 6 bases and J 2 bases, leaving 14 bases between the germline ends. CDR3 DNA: TGCAGTGCCCGGCGGGCCGCGACCTACGAGCAGTACTTC. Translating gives CSARRAATYEQYF.

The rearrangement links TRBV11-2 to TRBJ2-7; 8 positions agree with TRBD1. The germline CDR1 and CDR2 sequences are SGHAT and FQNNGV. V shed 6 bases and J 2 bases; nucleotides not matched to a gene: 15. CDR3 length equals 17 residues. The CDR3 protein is CASSYGPGTGFTYEQYF. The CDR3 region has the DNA TGTGCCAGCAGTTACGGTCCCGGGACAGGCTTTACCTACGAGCAGTACTTC.

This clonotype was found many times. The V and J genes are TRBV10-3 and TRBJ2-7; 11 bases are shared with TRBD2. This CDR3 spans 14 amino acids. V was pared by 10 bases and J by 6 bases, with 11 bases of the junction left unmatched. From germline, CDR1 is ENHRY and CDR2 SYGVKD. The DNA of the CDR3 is TGTGCCACGACACCGGGACTAGCGGCGCTCGAGCAGTACTTC. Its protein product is CATTPGLAALEQYF.